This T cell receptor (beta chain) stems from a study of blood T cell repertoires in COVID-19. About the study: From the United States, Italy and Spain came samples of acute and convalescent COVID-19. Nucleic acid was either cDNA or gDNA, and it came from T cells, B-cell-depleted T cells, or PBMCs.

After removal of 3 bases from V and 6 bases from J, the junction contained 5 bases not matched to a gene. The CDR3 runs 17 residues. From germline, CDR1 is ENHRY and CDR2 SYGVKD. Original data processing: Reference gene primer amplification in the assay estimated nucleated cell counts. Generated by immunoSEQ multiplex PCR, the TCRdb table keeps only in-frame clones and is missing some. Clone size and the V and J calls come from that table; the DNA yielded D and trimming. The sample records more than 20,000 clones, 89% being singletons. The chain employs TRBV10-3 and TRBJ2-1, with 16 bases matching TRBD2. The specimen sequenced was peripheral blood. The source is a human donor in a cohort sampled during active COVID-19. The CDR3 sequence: CAISDSGTSGRANEQFF. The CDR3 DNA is TGTGCCATCAGTGATTCCGGGACTAGCGGGAGGGCCAATGAGCAGTTCTTC.